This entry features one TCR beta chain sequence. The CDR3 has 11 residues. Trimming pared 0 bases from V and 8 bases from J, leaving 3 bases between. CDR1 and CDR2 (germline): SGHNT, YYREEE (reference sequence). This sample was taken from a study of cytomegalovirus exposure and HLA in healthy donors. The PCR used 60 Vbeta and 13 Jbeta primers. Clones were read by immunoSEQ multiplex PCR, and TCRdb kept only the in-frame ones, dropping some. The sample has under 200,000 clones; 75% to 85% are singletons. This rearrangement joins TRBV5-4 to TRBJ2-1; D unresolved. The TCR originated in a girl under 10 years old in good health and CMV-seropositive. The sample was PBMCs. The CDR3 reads CASSLADEQFF. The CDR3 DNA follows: TGTGCCAGCAGCTTGGCCGATGAGCAGTTCTTC.